The sequence of this T cell receptor beta chain was determined in a study of identical twins (TCRdb year 2016). About the full investigation: To test whether fetal clonotypes persist, this study deep-sequenced TCR alpha and beta repertoires from monozygotic twins, from unrelated adults of various ages, and from cord blood. To rule out contamination, replicate twin experiments were performed at different times with different library preparation protocols.

Receptors were amplified or captured by 5' RACE. Sequenced using an Illumina HiSeq 2000. A universal primer binding site was added through template switching, and the final cDNA carried a unique molecular identifier so that TCR cDNA molecules could be counted accurately. Specific primers in the conserved constant-segment region were used to synthesize first-strand cDNA for the TCR alpha and beta chains. To control for contamination, each cDNA library was double barcoded with a SMART-Mk sample barcode plus Illumina barcodes. TruSeq adapter sequences, together with Illumina sample barcodes, were added in two successive PCR steps. TCR alpha and beta cDNA libraries were sequenced on the Illumina HiSeq platform with custom primers. Processing in the source paper ran as follows. Unique molecular identifiers were extracted from raw reads with MiGEC, and CDR3 positions were determined with MiXCR. Recombination models were inferred per individual with the repgenHMM and IGoR tools using an EM algorithm. Shared clonotypes were analyzed with the tcR package in R, and sharing was normalized by the product of cloneset sizes. To study raw recombination without the effects of thymic and clonal selection, out-of-frame nonproductive sequences were analyzed. TCRdb itself trimmed the public reads at Q25 with fastp, ran MiXCR and retained productive beta chains. Each CDR3 protein appears once, grouped with its most common genes and DNA. The V and J calls shown here were made by TCRdb, not taken from the authors' results. The sample includes approximately 600,000 distinct CDR3 sequences, with 7.5% to 10% observed a single time. Roughly 3% of the sample is in the top ten clones.

Every donor was a healthy Caucasian. Three pairs of female monozygotic twins, all aged about 18 to 30 years, were included in the twin cohort. RNA for TCR libraries was isolated from peripheral blood mononuclear cells. As to this clonotype: Its antigen is unknown. No qualities accompany the bases; no much larger clone lies one base away.

General study outcomes and caveats: Zero-insertion analyses could be partly confounded by invariant T cells such as MAIT and iNKT, although diverse VJ usage argued against such confounding for most clonotypes. Abundant cord blood beta clonotypes carried fewer insertions; young adult naive repertoires showed a weaker similar trend, while memory repertoires showed none. Because the same donors could not be followed over many years, the conclusions relied on cross-sectional statistical analysis. Compared with coincidental sharing between unrelated individuals, out-of-frame TCR alpha sequences shared between twins showed an excess of sequences with low generation probability. In monozygotic twins, recombination models systematically underestimated out-of-frame TCR alpha sharing, but the models matched the sharing seen between unrelated individuals. A weaker excess of twin sharing was found in beta out-of-frame sequences because the signal-to-noise ratio was lowered by fewer shared sequences.

Trimmed from V: 0 bases; trimmed from J: 3 bases; junction bases lacking a gene match: 6. The germline V gene specifies SGHTA as CDR1 and FQGNSA as CDR2. The CDR3, cysteine through phenylalanine, is 16 amino acids long. Of all the DNA, just the CDR3 is kept, 48 bases in frame from base 1. This sample was also put to use in a study of yellow fever vaccine responses in identical twins. As the second publication notes: According to the authors, in identical twins the way T cells responded to vaccination appeared partly convergent and partly personalized. Focusing on identical twins, the study followed the T cell clones that responded to the vaccine, and did so with precision.

The receptor was isolated from a woman between 18 and 29 years old in good health. The specimen sequenced was PBMCs. The V and J genes are TRBV7-2 and TRBJ2-7; 9 bases in the middle match TRBD2. The CDR3 region: CASSLAGTSSRYEQYF. The DNA sequence reads TGTGCCAGCAGCTTAGCGGGGACTAGCAGCCGCTACGAGCAGTACTTC.